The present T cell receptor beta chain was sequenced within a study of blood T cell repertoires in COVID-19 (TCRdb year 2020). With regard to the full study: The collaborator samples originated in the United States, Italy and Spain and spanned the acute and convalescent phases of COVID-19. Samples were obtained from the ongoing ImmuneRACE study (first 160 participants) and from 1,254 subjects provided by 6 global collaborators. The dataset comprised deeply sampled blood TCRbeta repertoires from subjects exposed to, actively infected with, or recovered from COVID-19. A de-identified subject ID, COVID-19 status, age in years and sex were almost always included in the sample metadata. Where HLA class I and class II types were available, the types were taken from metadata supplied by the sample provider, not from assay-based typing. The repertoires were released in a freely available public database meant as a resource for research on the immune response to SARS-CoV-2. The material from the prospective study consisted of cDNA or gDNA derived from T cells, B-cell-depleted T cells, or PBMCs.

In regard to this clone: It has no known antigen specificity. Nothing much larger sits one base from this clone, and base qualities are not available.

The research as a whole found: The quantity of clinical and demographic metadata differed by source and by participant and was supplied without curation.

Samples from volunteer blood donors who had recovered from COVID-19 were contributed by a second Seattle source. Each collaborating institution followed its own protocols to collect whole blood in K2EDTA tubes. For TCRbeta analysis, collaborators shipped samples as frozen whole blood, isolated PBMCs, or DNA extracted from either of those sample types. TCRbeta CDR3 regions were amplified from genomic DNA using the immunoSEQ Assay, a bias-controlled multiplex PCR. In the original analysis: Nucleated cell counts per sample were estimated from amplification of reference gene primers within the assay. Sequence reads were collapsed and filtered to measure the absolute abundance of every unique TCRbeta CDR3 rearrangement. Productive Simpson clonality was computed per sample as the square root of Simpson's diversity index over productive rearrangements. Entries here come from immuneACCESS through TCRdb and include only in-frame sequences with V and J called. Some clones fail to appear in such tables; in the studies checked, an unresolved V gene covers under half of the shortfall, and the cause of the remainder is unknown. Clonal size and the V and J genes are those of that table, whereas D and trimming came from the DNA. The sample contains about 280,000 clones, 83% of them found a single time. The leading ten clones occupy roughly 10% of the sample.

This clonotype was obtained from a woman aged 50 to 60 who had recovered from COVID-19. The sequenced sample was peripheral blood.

The CDR3 region: CAWSASISEKLFF. In nucleotides, the sequence is TGTGCCTGGAGTGCTTCTATTTCGGAAAAACTGTTTTTT. The V and J segments used are TRBV30 and TRBJ1-4; no confident D gene assignment can be made. V gives up 1 base and J gives up 8 bases, and the segment between their germline ends measures 11 bases. The germline V gene (reference sequence) yields GTSNPN for CDR1 and SVGIG for CDR2. The CDR3 goes from the cysteine to the phenylalanine over 13 residues. The CDR3 DNA has 39 bases and is translated from base 1.